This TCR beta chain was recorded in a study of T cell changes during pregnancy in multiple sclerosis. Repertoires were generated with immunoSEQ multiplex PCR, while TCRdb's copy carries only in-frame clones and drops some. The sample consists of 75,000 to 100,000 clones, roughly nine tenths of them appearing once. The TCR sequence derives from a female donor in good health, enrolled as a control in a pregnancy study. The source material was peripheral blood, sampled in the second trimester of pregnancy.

The CDR3 nucleotides read TGTGCCAGCAGTGACTCGGAGGGCTACGAGCAGTACTTC. Translated, it gives CASSDSEGYEQYF. This chain uses TRBV6-4 with TRBJ2-7, with D possibly matching TRBD2 (6 bases). Trimming took 0 bases from V and 3 from J, leaving 6 bases between them. The CDR3 runs 13 residues. Per the germline V gene, CDR1 is MRHNA and CDR2 is SNTAGT.